This T cell receptor beta chain is drawn from a study of T-cell memory formation after mild COVID-19. Study findings and constraints: Clones shrinking from day 15 to 85 showed even CD4/CD8 mixes; later expanders tilted CD4+.

The J segment lost 5 bases and the V segment lost 5 bases, leaving 10 bases of the junction unmatched. The CDR3 has 15 amino acids. Per the germline V gene, CDR1 is SEHNR and CDR2 is FQNEAQ (reference sequence). TCRdb re-called the 5' RACE reads through MiXCR, storing one row per CDR3 protein. The data show 280,000 or so distinct CDR3 sequences, with approximately 7.6% seen just once and roughly 23% held by the top ten. A word on this clonotype: The antigen remains unidentified.

The source material was PBMCs or a T cell subset sorted from them (not recorded which). V gene TRBV7-9 combines with J gene TRBJ2-5; 8 bases align to TRBD2. This clonotype was sampled from a man between 18 and 35 years old who had mild COVID-19 (a few samples of this study predate the infection). Cell type and time point are not known. CDR3 protein: CASSRAPSGGETQYF. As DNA, the CDR3 is TGTGCCAGCAGCCGAGCCCCCAGCGGGGGTGAGACCCAGTACTTC.